The rows below give T cell receptor beta chains drawn from one sample of a study of PD-L1 blockade in urothelial cancer. Profiled with immunoSEQ multiplex PCR; TCRdb holds only in-frame clones, not every one. The sample carries some 60,000 clones, about 86% recorded once. Material: PBMCs, obtained around atezolizumab (anti-PD-L1) treatment. These receptors were taken from a man aged 45 to 65 with urothelial cancer. The CDR3 runs from the conserved cysteine through the conserved F or W. D genes are given only for firm matches. Clone size is not always given. Where it is, it says once, few, many or a class for expanded clones.

-	TRBJ2-6	-	TRBV5-7	CASSLRYSGANVLTF	TGTGCCAGCAGCTTGCGGTACTCTGGGGCCAACGTCCTGACTTTC
-	TRBJ2-5	TRBD2	TRBV10-3	CATSSGRGGETQYF	TGTGCCACTTCTAGCGGGAGGGGCGGAGAGACCCAGTACTTC
few	TRBJ1-2	-	TRBV2	CASIRQGGYGYTF	TGTGCCAGCATAAGGCAGGGAGGGTATGGCTACACCTTC
-	TRBJ2-1	TRBD2	TRBV7-6	CASSLGASGAGEQFF	TGTGCCAGCAGCTTAGGCGCTAGCGGGGCAGGGGAGCAGTTCTTC
-	TRBJ1-5	-	TRBV6-1	CASSAYRENQPQHF	TGTGCCAGCAGTGCCTACAGGGAAAATCAGCCCCAGCATTTT
-	TRBJ2-2	TRBD2	TRBV6-1	CASRRTSGSPGELFF	TGTGCCAGCAGGAGGACTAGCGGGAGCCCCGGGGAGCTGTTTTTT
-	TRBJ2-1	-	TRBV5-8	CASSLYLPNNEQFF	TGTGCCAGCAGCTTGTACTTACCCAACAATGAGCAGTTCTTC
-	TRBJ2-7	TRBD2	TRBV28	CASSSQQSGRTSYEQYF	TGTGCCAGCAGTTCACAGCAGAGCGGGAGAACCTCCTACGAGCAGTACTTC
once	TRBJ2-2	TRBD2	TRBV7-3	CASSLMAKGRASDTGELFF	TGTGCCAGCAGCTTAATGGCGAAGGGGAGGGCCAGTGACACCGGGGAGCTGTTTTTT
-	TRBJ2-6	-	TRBV9	CASSEQGPGANVLTF	TGTGCCAGCAGTGAGCAGGGGCCTGGGGCCAACGTCCTGACTTTC
-	TRBJ2-6	-	TRBV18	CASSPGATGANVLTF	TGTGCCAGCTCCCCAGGGGCGACTGGGGCCAACGTCCTGACTTTC
-	TRBJ2-1	TRBD2	TRBV15	CATSREAGGPGEQFF	TGTGCCACCAGCAGAGAGGCGGGAGGGCCAGGAGAGCAGTTCTTC
-	TRBJ2-7	TRBD2	TRBV27	CASSSPTSGSYEQYF	TGTGCCAGCAGTTCCCCCACTAGCGGGAGCTACGAGCAGTACTTC
-	TRBJ1-1	-	TRBV7-9	CASSIEQNTEAFF	TGTGCCAGCAGCATAGAACAGAACACTGAAGCTTTCTTT
-	TRBJ2-3	-	TRBV27	CASSLSSRLSTDTQYF	TGTGCCAGCAGTTTATCCTCCCGACTCAGCACAGATACGCAGTATTTT
-	TRBJ2-7	-	TRBV11-2	CASSLDWTAPYEQYF	TGTGCCAGCAGCTTAGATTGGACAGCGCCCTACGAGCAGTACTTC
-	TRBJ2-7	TRBD2	TRBV30	CAWSVISGRWKQYF	TGTGCCTGGAGCGTGATTAGCGGGAGATGGAAGCAGTACTTC
few	TRBJ1-1	TRBD1	TRBV28	CASSLVRGDRRRKTEAFF	TGTGCCAGCAGTTTGGTCCGCGGGGACAGGAGGCGTAAGACTGAAGCTTTCTTT
-	TRBJ2-1	TRBD2	TRBV6-1	CASSRTSGANEQFF	TGTGCCAGCAGCCGGACTAGCGGGGCCAATGAGCAGTTCTTC
-	TRBJ1-1	-	TRBV7-2	CASSAQGRLNTEAFF	TGTGCCAGCAGCGCACAGGGTAGGCTGAACACTGAAGCTTTCTTT
-	TRBJ2-1	TRBD2	TRBV5-6	CASSRGGARREGSEQFF	TGTGCCAGCAGTAGAGGGGGCGCGAGGCGGGAGGGAAGTGAGCAGTTCTTC
-	TRBJ2-7	TRBD2	TRBV7-2	CASSPGTSASYEQYF	TGTGCCAGCAGCCCCGGGACTAGCGCTTCCTACGAGCAGTACTTC
-	TRBJ2-2	TRBD2	TRBV5-1	CASTRGGADTGELFF	TGCGCCAGCACCCGGGGGGGGGCAGACACCGGGGAGCTGTTTTTT
-	TRBJ2-2	TRBD2	TRBV18	CASSQLATTGELFF	TGTGCCAGCTCACAACTAGCGACCACCGGGGAGCTGTTTTTT
-	TRBJ1-5	-	TRBV7-2	CASSLSVNQPQHF	TGTGCCAGCAGCTTATCAGTAAATCAGCCCCAGCATTTT
-	TRBJ2-2	TRBD2	TRBV19	CASSWLAGGELFF	TGTGCCAGTAGTTGGTTAGCGGGAGGGGAGCTGTTTTTT
few	TRBJ1-1	-	TRBV7-8	CASSLATGRWTEAFF	TGTGCCAGCAGCTTAGCGACAGGCCGGTGGACTGAAGCTTTCTTT
once	TRBJ2-7	-	TRBV21-1	CASSKARTGPYEQYF	TGTGCCAGCAGCAAAGCTAGGACAGGGCCCTACGAGCAGTACTTC
-	TRBJ1-1	TRBD1	TRBV9	CASSQGADTEAFF	TGTGCCAGCAGCCAGGGGGCTGACACTGAAGCTTTCTTT
-	TRBJ2-1	TRBD1	TRBV7-8	CASSARRTGGSNEQFF	TGTGCCAGCAGCGCAAGGCGGACAGGGGGCTCGAATGAGCAGTTCTTC
-	TRBJ1-4	-	TRBV12-2	CASRLRIGALEKLFF	TGTGCAAGTCGCTTACGCATTGGAGCTCTTGAAAAACTGTTTTTT
-	TRBJ2-1	TRBD2	TRBV29-1	CSVSGTSGFSEQFF	TGCAGCGTTTCTGGGACTAGCGGGTTTAGTGAGCAGTTCTTC
-	TRBJ1-6	-	TRBV28	CASSEVTDSPLHF	TGTGCCAGCAGTGAAGTGACAGATTCACCCCTCCACTTT
few	TRBJ2-1	-	TRBV5-1	CASSLEQVYNEQFF	TGCGCCAGCAGCTTGGAACAGGTATACAATGAGCAGTTCTTC
-	TRBJ1-2	TRBD1	TRBV5-6	CASSAGQGRYGYTF	TGTGCCAGCAGCGCGGGACAGGGGCGCTATGGCTACACCTTC
-	TRBJ2-1	TRBD2	TRBV7-2	CASSGGLAGNEQFF	TGTGCCAGCAGCGGCGGGCTAGCGGGGAATGAGCAGTTCTTC
-	TRBJ2-7	-	TRBV28	CASRTSRRPSYEQYF	TGTGCCAGCAGAACCTCTAGGAGGCCCTCCTACGAGCAGTACTTC
-	TRBJ2-2	-	TRBV5-1	CASSTGHQDTGELFF	TGCGCCAGCAGCACAGGACACCAGGACACCGGGGAGCTGTTTTTT